The rows below give T cell receptor beta chains drawn from one sample of a study of shared clonotypes between healthy human individuals. Profiling relied on immunoSEQ multiplex PCR, and the TCRdb table lists in-frame clones only, not all of them. The data contain around 2.5 million clones, 90% to 95% of them singletons. Sequencing was performed on naive CD4+ T cells from PBMCs. Receptor source: a man aged 18 to 29 in good health. Some clones in this sample may be carry-over from other donors' samples. The CDR3 runs from the conserved cysteine through the conserved F or W. D genes are given only for firm matches. The listing skips clone size in some rows; elsewhere it reads once, few, many or a size class.

clone size: NA
V gene: TRBV7-2
D gene: NA
J gene: TRBJ2-3
CDR3 protein: CASSLWAASSDTQYF

clone size: NA
V gene: TRBV7-3
D gene: NA
J gene: TRBJ2-1
CDR3 protein: CASSRASDEQFF

clone size: NA
V gene: TRBV19
D gene: TRBD1
J gene: TRBJ1-5
CDR3 protein: CASSTGTAAEPQHF

clone size: NA
V gene: TRBV5-6
D gene: NA
J gene: TRBJ1-2
CDR3 protein: CASSSRKGYTF

clone size: once
V gene: TRBV7-9
D gene: TRBD2
J gene: TRBJ2-5
CDR3 protein: CASSTGLADPFWGAQYF

clone size: NA
V gene: TRBV18
D gene: NA
J gene: TRBJ1-1
CDR3 protein: CASSTSSGGLEAFF

clone size: NA
V gene: TRBV18
D gene: TRBD2
J gene: TRBJ2-7
CDR3 protein: CASSPGLAGIGYEQYF

clone size: once
V gene: TRBV28
D gene: NA
J gene: TRBJ2-3
CDR3 protein: CASRTGPNRADTQYF

clone size: NA
V gene: TRBV4-1
D gene: TRBD2
J gene: TRBJ2-3
CDR3 protein: CASSQVGLAGDADTQYF

clone size: NA
V gene: TRBV7-2
D gene: TRBD1
J gene: TRBJ2-3
CDR3 protein: CASSLGQGMGRGTDTQYF

clone size: NA
V gene: TRBV25-1
D gene: TRBD2
J gene: TRBJ2-5
CDR3 protein: CASSAPIGTSGIQETQYF

clone size: NA
V gene: TRBV7-3
D gene: NA
J gene: TRBJ1-2
CDR3 protein: CASSPRTRVYGYTF

clone size: NA
V gene: TRBV10-1
D gene: NA
J gene: TRBJ2-3
CDR3 protein: CASSDGGSGTDTQYF

clone size: NA
V gene: TRBV27
D gene: NA
J gene: TRBJ2-3
CDR3 protein: CASSLRGTDTQYF

clone size: NA
V gene: TRBV11-2
D gene: NA
J gene: TRBJ1-2
CDR3 protein: CASSLAAGAVGYTF

clone size: NA
V gene: TRBV18
D gene: NA
J gene: TRBJ1-1
CDR3 protein: CASSPRNTEAFF

clone size: NA
V gene: TRBV9
D gene: NA
J gene: TRBJ2-7
CDR3 protein: CASSVGGSMPTEQYF

clone size: NA
V gene: TRBV5-1
D gene: NA
J gene: NA
CDR3 protein: CASSLGGYEQYF

clone size: NA
V gene: TRBV18
D gene: TRBD2
J gene: TRBJ2-1
CDR3 protein: CASSPRLAGGGEQFF

clone size: NA
V gene: TRBV6-1
D gene: TRBD1
J gene: TRBJ1-4
CDR3 protein: CASSDWGQGSEKLFF

clone size: NA
V gene: TRBV7-3
D gene: TRBD1
J gene: TRBJ2-3
CDR3 protein: CASSGTGMDTQYF

clone size: NA
V gene: TRBV13
D gene: NA
J gene: TRBJ1-2
CDR3 protein: CASSSPREGDYGYTF

clone size: NA
V gene: TRBV5-6
D gene: TRBD1
J gene: TRBJ1-2
CDR3 protein: CASSLPRTGVYGYTF

clone size: NA
V gene: TRBV19
D gene: NA
J gene: TRBJ2-1
CDR3 protein: CASRGDNEQFF

clone size: NA
V gene: TRBV23-1
D gene: NA
J gene: TRBJ2-7
CDR3 protein: CASSGEDTGQPGEQYF

clone size: NA
V gene: TRBV14
D gene: NA
J gene: TRBJ2-1
CDR3 protein: CASSQIFPNEQFF

clone size: few
V gene: TRBV2
D gene: NA
J gene: TRBJ1-1
CDR3 protein: CASSLRDPNTEAFF

clone size: few
V gene: TRBV2
D gene: NA
J gene: TRBJ1-1
CDR3 protein: CASSTPGNTEAFF